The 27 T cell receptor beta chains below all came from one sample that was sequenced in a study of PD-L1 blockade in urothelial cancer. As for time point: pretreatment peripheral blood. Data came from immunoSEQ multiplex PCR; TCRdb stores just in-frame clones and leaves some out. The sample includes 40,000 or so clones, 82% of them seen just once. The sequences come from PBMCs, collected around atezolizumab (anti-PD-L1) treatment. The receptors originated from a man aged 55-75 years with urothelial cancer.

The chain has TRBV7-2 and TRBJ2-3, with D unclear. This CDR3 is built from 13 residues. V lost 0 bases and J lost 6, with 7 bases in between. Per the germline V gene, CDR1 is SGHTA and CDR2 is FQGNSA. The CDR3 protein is CASSLASADTQYF. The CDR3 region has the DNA TGTGCCAGCAGCTTAGCGAGCGCGGATACGCAGTATTTT.

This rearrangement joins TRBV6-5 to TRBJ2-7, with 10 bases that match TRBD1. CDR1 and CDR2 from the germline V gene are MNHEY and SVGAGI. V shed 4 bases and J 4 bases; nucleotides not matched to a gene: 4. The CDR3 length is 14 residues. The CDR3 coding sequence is TGTGCCAGCAGTTGGGGACAGGGGACTTACGAGCAGTACTTC. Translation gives CASSWGQGTYEQYF.

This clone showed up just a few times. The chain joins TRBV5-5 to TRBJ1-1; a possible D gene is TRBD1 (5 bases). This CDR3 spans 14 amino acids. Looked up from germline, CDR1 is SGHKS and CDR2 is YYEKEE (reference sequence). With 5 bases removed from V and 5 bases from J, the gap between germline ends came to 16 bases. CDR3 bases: TGTGCCAGCAGGTTGACGCAGGGTCGGACTGAAGCTTTCTTT. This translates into CASRLTQGRTEAFF.

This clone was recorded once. This CDR3 is CASSQSDSGAQAKNIQYF. The CDR3 bases are TGTGCCAGCAGCCAATCGGATAGCGGGGCCCAAGCCAAAAACATTCAGTACTTC. V usage is TRBV4-2 and J usage is TRBJ2-4, with TRBD2 matching over 8 bases. With V trimmed by 2 bases and J by 0 bases, 9 bases remained unmatched. Germline assignment: CDR1 LGHNA and CDR2 YNFKEQ. This CDR3 has 18 amino acids.

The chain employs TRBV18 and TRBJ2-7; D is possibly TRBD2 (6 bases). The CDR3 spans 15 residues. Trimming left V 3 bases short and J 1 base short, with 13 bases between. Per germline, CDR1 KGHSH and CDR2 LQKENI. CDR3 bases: TGTGCCAGCTCACCGGATGGAGGGAGGTCCTACGAGCAGTACTTC. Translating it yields CASSPDGGRSYEQYF.

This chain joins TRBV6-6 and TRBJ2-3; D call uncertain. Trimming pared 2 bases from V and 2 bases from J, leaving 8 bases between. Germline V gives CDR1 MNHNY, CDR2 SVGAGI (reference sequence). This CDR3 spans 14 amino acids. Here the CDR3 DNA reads TGTGCCAGCAGTTACGAGAGTCTCACAGATACGCAGTATTTT. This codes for CASSYESLTDTQYF.

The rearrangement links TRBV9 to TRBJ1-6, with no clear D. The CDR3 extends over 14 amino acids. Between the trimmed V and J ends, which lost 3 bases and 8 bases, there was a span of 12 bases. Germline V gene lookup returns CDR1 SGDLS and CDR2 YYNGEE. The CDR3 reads CASSADARDSPLHF. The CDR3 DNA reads TGTGCCAGCAGCGCCGACGCGAGGGATTCACCCCTCCACTTT.

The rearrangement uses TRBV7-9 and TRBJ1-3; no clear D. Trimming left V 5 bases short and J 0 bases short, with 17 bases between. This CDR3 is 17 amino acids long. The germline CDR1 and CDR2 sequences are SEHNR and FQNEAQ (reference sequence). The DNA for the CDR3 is TGTGCCAGCAGCCGACCGGGAGGGAGGCCCTCTGGAAACACCATATATTTT. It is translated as CASSRPGGRPSGNTIYF.

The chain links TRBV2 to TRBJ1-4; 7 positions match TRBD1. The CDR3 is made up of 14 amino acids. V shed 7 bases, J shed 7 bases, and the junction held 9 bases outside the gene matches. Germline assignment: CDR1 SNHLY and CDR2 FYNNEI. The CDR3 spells CASTARGLGEKLFF. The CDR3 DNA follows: TGTGCCAGCACCGCGAGGGGGCTAGGTGAAAAACTGTTTTTT.

In nucleotides, the CDR3 is TGCGCCAGCTCCGAGGGCAGTTCCTTTTCCTACGAGCAGTACTTC. Its protein product is CASSEGSSFSYEQYF. This sequence joins TRBV5-1 and TRBJ2-7; TRBD2 might be the D (5 bases). This CDR3 region has 15 residues. Germline CDR1 is SGHRS and CDR2 is YFSETQ. V lost 7 bases, J lost 1 base, and 18 bases lay in between.

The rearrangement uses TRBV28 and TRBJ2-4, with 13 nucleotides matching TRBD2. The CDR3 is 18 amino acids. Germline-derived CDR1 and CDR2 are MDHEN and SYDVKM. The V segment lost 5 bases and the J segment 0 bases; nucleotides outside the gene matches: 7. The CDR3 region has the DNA TGTGCCAGCAGTCCAGGACTAGCGGGGGTACTAGCCAAAAACATTCAGTACTTC. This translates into CASSPGLAGVLAKNIQYF.

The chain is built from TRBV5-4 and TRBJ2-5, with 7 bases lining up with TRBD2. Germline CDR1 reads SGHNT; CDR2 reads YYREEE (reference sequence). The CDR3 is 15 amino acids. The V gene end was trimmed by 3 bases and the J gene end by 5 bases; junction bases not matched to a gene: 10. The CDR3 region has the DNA TGTGCCAGCAGCTCCGGGGTAGCGGGTGCGGAGACCCAGTACTTC. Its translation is CASSSGVAGAETQYF.

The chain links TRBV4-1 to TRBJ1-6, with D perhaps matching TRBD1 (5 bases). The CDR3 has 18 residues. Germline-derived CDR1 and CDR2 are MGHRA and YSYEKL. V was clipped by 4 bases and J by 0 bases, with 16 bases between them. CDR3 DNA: TGCGCCAGCAGCCCGCGGGACTTTCAGAGCTCCTATAATTCACCCCTCCACTTT. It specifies CASSPRDFQSSYNSPLHF.

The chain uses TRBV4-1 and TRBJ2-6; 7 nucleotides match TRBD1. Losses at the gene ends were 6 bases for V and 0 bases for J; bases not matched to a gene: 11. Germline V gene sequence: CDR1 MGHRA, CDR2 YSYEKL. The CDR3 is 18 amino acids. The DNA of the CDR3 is TGCGCCAGCAGGCCTACCGGGACAGCCCTCTCTGGGGCCAACGTCCTGACTTTC. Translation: CASRPTGTALSGANVLTF.

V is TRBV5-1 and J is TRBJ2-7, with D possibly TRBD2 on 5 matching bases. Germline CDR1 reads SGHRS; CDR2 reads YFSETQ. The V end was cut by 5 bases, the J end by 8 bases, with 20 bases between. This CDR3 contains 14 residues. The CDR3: CASRTVVGSLQQYF. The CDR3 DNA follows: TGCGCCAGCAGAACGGTTGTGGGGAGTTTACAGCAGTACTTC.

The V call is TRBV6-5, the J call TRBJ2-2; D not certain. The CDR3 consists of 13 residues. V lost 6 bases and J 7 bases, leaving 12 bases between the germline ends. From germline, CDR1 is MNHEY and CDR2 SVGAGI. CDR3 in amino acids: CASSPDDFGELFF. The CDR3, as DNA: TGTGCCAGCAGCCCAGATGACTTCGGGGAGCTGTTTTTT.

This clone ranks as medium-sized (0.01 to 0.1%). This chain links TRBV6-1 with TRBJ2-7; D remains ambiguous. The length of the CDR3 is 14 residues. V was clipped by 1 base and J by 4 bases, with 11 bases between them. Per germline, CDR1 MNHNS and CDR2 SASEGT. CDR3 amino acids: CASSEVGRAYEQYF. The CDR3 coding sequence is TGTGCCAGCAGTGAAGTTGGCAGAGCGTACGAGCAGTACTTC.

CDR3 protein: CASSEGQELTDTQYF. In nucleotides, the CDR3 is TGTGCCAGCAGTGAGGGACAGGAGCTCACAGATACGCAGTATTTT. The chain links TRBV6-1 to TRBJ2-3, with 8 bases that match TRBD1. Trimming at V came to 3 bases and at J to 2 bases, leaving 4 bases not matched to a gene. Per the germline V gene, CDR1 is MNHNS and CDR2 is SASEGT. The CDR3 is 15 residues long.

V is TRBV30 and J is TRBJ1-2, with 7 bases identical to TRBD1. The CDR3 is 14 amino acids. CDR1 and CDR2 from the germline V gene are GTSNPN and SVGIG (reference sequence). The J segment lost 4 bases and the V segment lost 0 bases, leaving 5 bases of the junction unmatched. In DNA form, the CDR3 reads TGTGCCTGGAGTGTACGAAGGGGGCTCTATGGCTACACCTTC. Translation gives CAWSVRRGLYGYTF.

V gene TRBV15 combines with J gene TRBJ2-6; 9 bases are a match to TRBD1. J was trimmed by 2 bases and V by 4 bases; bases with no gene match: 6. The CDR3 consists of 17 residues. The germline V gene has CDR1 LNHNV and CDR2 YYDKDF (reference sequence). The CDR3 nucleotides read TGTGCCACCAGCATTGGACAGGGGTTCCCTGGGGCCAACGTCCTGACTTTC. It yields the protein CATSIGQGFPGANVLTF. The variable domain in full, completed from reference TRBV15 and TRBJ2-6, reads DAMVIQNPRYQVTQFGKPVTLSCSQTLNHNVMYWYQQKSSQAPKLLFHYYDKDFNNEADTPDNFQSRRPNTSFCFLDIRSPGLGDTAMYLCATSIGQGFPGANVLTFGAGSRLTVL.

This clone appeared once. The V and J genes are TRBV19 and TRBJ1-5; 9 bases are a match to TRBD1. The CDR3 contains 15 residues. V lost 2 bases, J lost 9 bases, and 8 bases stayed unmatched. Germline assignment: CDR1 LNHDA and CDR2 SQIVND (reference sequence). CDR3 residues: CASSIMGTGLGPQHF. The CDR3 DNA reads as TGTGCCAGTAGTATAATGGGGACAGGGCTGGGGCCCCAGCATTTT.

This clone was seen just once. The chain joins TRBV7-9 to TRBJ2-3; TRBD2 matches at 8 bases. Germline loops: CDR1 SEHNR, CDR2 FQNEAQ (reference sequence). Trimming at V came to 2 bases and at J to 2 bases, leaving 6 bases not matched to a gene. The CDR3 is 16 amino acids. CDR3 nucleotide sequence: TGTGCCAGCAGCTTACCCCGGGGGGGCCCCACAGATACGCAGTATTTT. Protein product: CASSLPRGGPTDTQYF.

The chain's CDR3 is CASSLTSGDGNEQFF. In nucleotides, the CDR3 is TGCGCCAGCAGCCTGACTAGCGGGGACGGGAATGAGCAGTTCTTC. The chain recombines TRBV10-1 with TRBJ2-1; 11 bases are shared with TRBD2. The CDR3 covers 15 residues. Germline CDR1 and CDR2: WNHNN and SYGVQD (reference sequence). Losses at the gene ends were 6 bases for V and 7 bases for J; bases not matched to a gene: 8.

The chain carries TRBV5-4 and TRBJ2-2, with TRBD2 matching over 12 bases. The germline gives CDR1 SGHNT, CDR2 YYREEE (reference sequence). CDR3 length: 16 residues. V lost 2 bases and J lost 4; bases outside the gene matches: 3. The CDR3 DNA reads TGTGCCAGCAGCTTAGGGGGACTAGCGGGCACCGGGGAGCTGTTTTTT. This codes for CASSLGGLAGTGELFF.

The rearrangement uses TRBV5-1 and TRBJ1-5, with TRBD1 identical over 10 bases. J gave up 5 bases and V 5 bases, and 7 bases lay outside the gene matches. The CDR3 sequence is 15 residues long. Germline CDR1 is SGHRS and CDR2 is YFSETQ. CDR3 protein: CASRGTGDSYQPQHF. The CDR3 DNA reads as TGCGCCAGCAGAGGGACAGGGGATTCATATCAGCCCCAGCATTTT.

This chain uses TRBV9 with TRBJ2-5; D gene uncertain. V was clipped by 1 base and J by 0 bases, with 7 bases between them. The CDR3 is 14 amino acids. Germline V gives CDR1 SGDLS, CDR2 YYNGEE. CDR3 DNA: TGTGCCAGCAGCGTAACGGGTAACCAAGAGACCCAGTACTTC. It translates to CASSVTGNQETQYF.

Here the CDR3 DNA reads TGTGCCAGTAGTATACAGGGGAACACTGAAGCTTTCTTT. This codes for CASSIQGNTEAFF. The V gene is TRBV19, the J gene TRBJ1-1, with D possibly TRBD1 on 5 matching bases. V lost 2 bases, J lost 1 base, and 5 bases lay in between. Germline loops: CDR1 LNHDA, CDR2 SQIVND (reference sequence). The CDR3 runs to 13 residues.